This is a list of T cell receptor beta chains from one sample in a study of T cell responses to AZD1222 COVID-19 vaccine. Clones were read by immunoSEQ multiplex PCR, and TCRdb kept only the in-frame ones, dropping some. The repertoire consists of some 89,000 clones, with around 89% occurring once and the leading ten covering roughly 4.5%. Specimen: peripheral blood, collected on day 0 of MenACWY control vaccination. The source is an adult in good health. Both conserved end residues are part of each CDR3. A D gene is named only where the DNA matches it firmly. Only part of the rows carry a size: once, few, many, or a class if the clone is expanded.

D: .; size: .; J: TRBJ2-3; V: TRBV5-1; length: 17; CDR3: CASGHPGLGDRTDTQYF; DNA: TGCGCCAGCGGCCACCCCGGGTTAGGCGACCGCACAGATACGCAGTATTTT
D: TRBD1; size: .; J: TRBJ1-5; V: TRBV27; length: 15; CDR3: CASRGTGGPNQPQHF; DNA: TGTGCCAGCAGGGGTACAGGGGGCCCCAATCAGCCCCAGCATTTT
D: .; size: .; J: TRBJ1-2; V: TRBV5-4; length: 14; CDR3: CASSLRQSTYGYTF; DNA: TGTGCCAGCAGCTTACGACAGAGTACTTATGGCTACACCTTC
D: TRBD1; size: .; J: TRBJ2-5; V: TRBV27; length: 15; CDR3: CASSLRQGVQETQYF; DNA: TGTGCCAGCAGTCTCCGACAGGGAGTCCAGGAGACCCAGTACTTC
D: TRBD2; size: .; J: TRBJ2-2; V: TRBV10-3; length: 14; CDR3: CAISGGGRTGELFF; DNA: TGTGCCATCAGTGGCGGGGGACGGACCGGGGAGCTGTTTTTT
D: .; size: .; J: TRBJ1-4; V: TRBV2; length: 13; CDR3: CATGGLPEEKLFF; DNA: TGTGCCACGGGGGGACTCCCAGAGGAAAAACTGTTTTTT
D: .; size: .; J: TRBJ1-3; V: TRBV15; length: 15; CDR3: CATSWETASGNTIYF; DNA: TGTGCCACCAGCTGGGAGACGGCATCTGGAAACACCATATATTTT
D: .; size: .; J: TRBJ2-7; V: TRBV7-2; length: 17; CDR3: CASSRQTVAPIGYEQYF; DNA: TGTGCCAGCAGCCGCCAGACCGTAGCGCCGATTGGTTACGAGCAGTACTTC
D: .; size: .; J: TRBJ2-5; V: TRBV9; length: 14; CDR3: CASSEGQGGETQYF; DNA: TGTGCCAGCAGCGAAGGACAGGGAGGGGAGACCCAGTACTTC
D: TRBD1; size: .; J: TRBJ1-1; V: TRBV7-3; length: 13; CDR3: CASSFTGGTEAFF; DNA: TGTGCCAGCAGCTTTACAGGGGGCACTGAAGCTTTCTTT
D: .; size: .; J: TRBJ1-2; V: TRBV3-1/TRBV3-2; length: 14; CDR3: CASSLQKVNYGYTF; DNA: TGTGCCAGCAGCCTACAGAAGGTTAACTATGGCTACACCTTC
D: .; size: .; J: TRBJ1-2; V: TRBV5-8; length: 15; CDR3: CASSLEWGRGYGYTF; DNA: TGTGCCAGCAGCTTGGAGTGGGGACGGGGCTATGGCTACACCTTC
D: TRBD2; size: .; J: TRBJ2-1; V: TRBV28; length: 17; CDR3: CASTDNRGGSRYNEQFF; DNA: TGTGCCAGCACCGACAACCGGGGCGGGAGTAGATACAATGAGCAGTTCTTC
D: .; size: few; J: TRBJ2-2; V: TRBV9; length: 16; CDR3: CASNPQEAGNTGELFF; DNA: TGTGCCAGCAACCCCCAGGAAGCAGGTAACACCGGGGAGCTGTTTTTT
D: .; size: .; J: TRBJ1-1; V: TRBV2; length: 13; CDR3: CASRNRENTEAFF; DNA: TGTGCCAGCAGGAACAGGGAAAACACTGAAGCTTTCTTT
D: .; size: once; J: TRBJ1-4; V: TRBV24-1; length: 15; CDR3: CATSDSRPGEEKLFF; DNA: TGTGCCACCAGTGACTCCCGCCCGGGGGAAGAAAAACTGTTTTTT
D: .; size: .; J: TRBJ2-7; V: TRBV28; length: 12; CDR3: CASSSTLYEQYF; DNA: TGTGCCAGCAGTTCTACTCTCTACGAGCAGTACTTC
D: .; size: .; J: TRBJ2-1; V: TRBV5-4; length: 15; CDR3: CASSLISSQGNEQFF; DNA: TGTGCCAGCAGCTTGATTAGTAGTCAGGGCAATGAGCAGTTCTTC
D: .; size: once; J: TRBJ1-2; V: TRBV11-3; length: 14; CDR3: CASSGTWKENGYTF; DNA: TGTGCCAGCAGCGGAACCTGGAAGGAGAATGGCTACACCTTC
D: .; size: .; J: TRBJ1-5; V: TRBV19; length: 16; CDR3: CASSIARGGDYQPQHF; DNA: TGTGCCAGTAGTATAGCCCGCGGAGGGGACTATCAGCCCCAGCATTTT
D: TRBD2; size: .; J: TRBJ2-1; V: TRBV7-9; length: 17; CDR3: CASSARTSGRKFDEQFF; DNA: TGTGCCAGCAGCGCCAGGACTAGCGGGAGAAAGTTCGATGAGCAGTTCTTC
D: TRBD2; size: few; J: TRBJ2-1; V: TRBV7-2; length: 17; CDR3: CASNAQTGLAGVNEQFF; DNA: TGTGCCAGCAACGCACAAACGGGACTAGCGGGTGTCAATGAGCAGTTCTTC
D: TRBD2; size: .; J: TRBJ2-5; V: TRBV7-2; length: 16; CDR3: CASSPRGTSAQETQYF; DNA: TGTGCCAGCAGTCCCCGGGGGACTAGCGCTCAAGAGACCCAGTACTTC
D: .; size: .; J: TRBJ2-1; V: TRBV27; length: 13; CDR3: CASSFGNYNEQFF; DNA: TGTGCCAGCAGTTTTGGGAACTACAATGAGCAGTTCTTC
D: .; size: .; J: TRBJ1-1; V: TRBV6-5; length: 15; CDR3: CASSTREGGNTEAFF; DNA: TGTGCCAGCAGCACGAGAGAGGGGGGGAACACTGAAGCTTTCTTT
D: .; size: .; J: TRBJ2-7; V: TRBV12-3/TRBV12-4; length: 13; CDR3: CASNLGGSYEQYF; DNA: TGTGCCAGCAACCTAGGGGGGTCCTACGAGCAGTACTTC